This entry is about one TCR beta chain. Sequencing ends 3 residues short of the CDR3 end; the germline J gene provides the rest. Recipients received nonmyeloablative bone marrow transplants from related graft donors, with transient mixed chimerism. CD4+CD25+CD127- Tregs, CD4+CD25- non-Tregs, CD4 and CD8 cells were sorted. The data belong to a study of Tregs in tolerant kidney transplant recipients. The CDR3 extends over 16 amino acids. The germline V gene has CDR1 LGHNA and CDR2 YNFKEQ. V gave up 2 bases and J gave up 0 bases; unmatched junction bases: 4. Here immunoSEQ multiplex PCR was the method, and the copy in TCRdb shows in-frame clones only, minus some. The sample table includes around 33,000 clones.

The source material was CD4+ T cells from blood (PBMCs), sampled 24 months after the transplant. This TCR was recovered from a human patient who received a combined kidney and bone marrow transplant. Some of the T cells might come from the graft donor. The rearrangement joins TRBV4-2 to TRBJ1-5, with 7 bases fitting TRBD1. The CDR3 DNA, read in part, is TGTGCCAGCAGCCAAACAGGGGACAATAGCAATCAGCCC. Translating it yields CASSQTGDNSNQP. The CDR3 in full is CASSQTGDNSNQPQHF.